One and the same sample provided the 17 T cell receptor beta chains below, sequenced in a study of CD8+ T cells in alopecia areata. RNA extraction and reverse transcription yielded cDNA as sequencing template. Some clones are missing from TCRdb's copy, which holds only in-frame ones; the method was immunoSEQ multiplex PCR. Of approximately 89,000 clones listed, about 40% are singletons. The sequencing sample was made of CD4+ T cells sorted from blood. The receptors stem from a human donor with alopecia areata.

Here the CDR3 reads CASTSYLTYEQYF. Written as DNA, the CDR3 is TGTGCCAGCACTAGTTATTTAACCTACGAGCAGTACTTC. The chain has TRBV2 and TRBJ2-7, with no clear D. V was trimmed by 7 bases and J by 2 bases, leaving 12 bases between them. The CDR3 loop spans 13 amino acids. The V gene's germline CDR1 is SNHLY and CDR2 FYNNEI.

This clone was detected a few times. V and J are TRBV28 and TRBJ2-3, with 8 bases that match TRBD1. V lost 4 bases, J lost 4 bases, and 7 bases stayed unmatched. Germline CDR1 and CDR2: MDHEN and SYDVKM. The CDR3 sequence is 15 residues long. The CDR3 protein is CASSSRTGLPDTQYF. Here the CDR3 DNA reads TGTGCCAGCAGTTCCAGGACAGGGCTCCCAGATACGCAGTATTTT. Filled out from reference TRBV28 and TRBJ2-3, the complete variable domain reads DVKVTQSSRYLVKRTGEKVFLECVQDMDHENMFWYRQDPGLGLRLIYFSYDVKMKEKGDIPEGYSVSREKKERFSLILESASTNQTSMYLCASSSRTGLPDTQYFGPGTRLTVL.

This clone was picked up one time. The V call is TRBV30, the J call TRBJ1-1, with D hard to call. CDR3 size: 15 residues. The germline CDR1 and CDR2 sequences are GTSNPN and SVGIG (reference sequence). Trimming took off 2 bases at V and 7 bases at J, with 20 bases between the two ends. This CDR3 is CAWSSSGSYLFEAFF. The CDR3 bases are TGTGCCTGGAGTTCTTCCGGGTCCTACCTATTTGAAGCTTTCTTT.

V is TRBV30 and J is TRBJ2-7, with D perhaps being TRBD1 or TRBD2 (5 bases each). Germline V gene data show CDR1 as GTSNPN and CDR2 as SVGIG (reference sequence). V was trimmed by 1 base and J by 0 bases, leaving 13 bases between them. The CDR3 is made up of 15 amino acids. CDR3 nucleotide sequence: TGTGCCTGGAGTGGCCCCCGGGACGGCTCCTACGAGCAGTACTTC. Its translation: CAWSGPRDGSYEQYF.

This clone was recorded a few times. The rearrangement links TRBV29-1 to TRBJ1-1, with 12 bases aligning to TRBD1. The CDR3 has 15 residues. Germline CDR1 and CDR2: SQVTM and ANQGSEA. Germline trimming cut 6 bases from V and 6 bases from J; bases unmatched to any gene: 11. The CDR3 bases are TGCAGCGTAGGCGGGACAGGGGGCAGTATGGCTGAAGCTTTCTTT. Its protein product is CSVGGTGGSMAEAFF. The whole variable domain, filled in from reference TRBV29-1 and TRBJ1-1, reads SAVISQKPSRDICQRGTSLTIQCQVDSQVTMMFWYRQQPGQSLTLIATANQGSEATYESGFVIDKFPISRPNLTFSTLTVSNMSPEDSSIYLCSVGGTGGSMAEAFFGQGTRLTVV.

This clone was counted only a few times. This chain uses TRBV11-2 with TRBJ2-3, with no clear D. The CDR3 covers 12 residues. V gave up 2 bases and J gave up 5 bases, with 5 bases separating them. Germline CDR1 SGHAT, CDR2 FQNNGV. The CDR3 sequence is CASSLSVDTQYF. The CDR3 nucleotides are TGTGCCAGCAGCTTATCAGTAGATACGCAGTATTTT.

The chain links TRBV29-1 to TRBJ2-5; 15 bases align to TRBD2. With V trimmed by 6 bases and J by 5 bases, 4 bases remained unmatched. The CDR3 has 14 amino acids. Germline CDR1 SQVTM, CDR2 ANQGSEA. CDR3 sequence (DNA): TGCAGCGTGGGACTAGCGGGAGGACGGGAGACCCAGTACTTC. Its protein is CSVGLAGGRETQYF.

The CDR3 here is CASSESRAGANVLTF. Here the CDR3 DNA reads TGTGCCAGCAGTGAGAGCAGGGCTGGGGCCAACGTCCTGACTTTC. The V call is TRBV25-1, the J call TRBJ2-6; a possible D gene is TRBD1 (5 bases). Germline V lookup: CDR1 MGHDK, CDR2 SYGVNS. The CDR3 covers 15 residues. V was shortened by 3 bases and J by 2 bases, with 8 bases between the two germline ends.

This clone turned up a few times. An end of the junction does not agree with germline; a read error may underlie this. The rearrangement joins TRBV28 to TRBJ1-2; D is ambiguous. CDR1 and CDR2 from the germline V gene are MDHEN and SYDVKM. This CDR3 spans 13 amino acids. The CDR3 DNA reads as TGTGCCAGCAGTCACGACATGACATATGGGTACACCTTC. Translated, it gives CASSHDMTYGYTF.

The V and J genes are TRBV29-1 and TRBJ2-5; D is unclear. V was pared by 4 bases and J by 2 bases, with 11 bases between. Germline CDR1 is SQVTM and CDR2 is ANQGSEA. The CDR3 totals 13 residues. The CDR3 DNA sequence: TGCAGCGTTGGGGCGGCCCTACAAGAGACCCAGTACTTC. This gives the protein CSVGAALQETQYF.

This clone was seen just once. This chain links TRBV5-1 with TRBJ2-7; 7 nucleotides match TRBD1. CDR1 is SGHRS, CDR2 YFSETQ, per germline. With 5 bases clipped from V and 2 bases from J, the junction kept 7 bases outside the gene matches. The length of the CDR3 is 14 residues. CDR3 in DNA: TGCGCCAGCAGGTCAGGGGGTGTCCCCTACGAGCAGTACTTC. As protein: CASRSGGVPYEQYF. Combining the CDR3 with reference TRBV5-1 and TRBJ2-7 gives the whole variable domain KAGVTQTPRYLIKTRGQQVTLSCSPISGHRSVSWYQQTPGQGLQFLFEYFSETQRNKGNFPGRFSGRQFSNSRSEMNVSTLELGDSALYLCASRSGGVPYEQYFGPGTRLTVT.

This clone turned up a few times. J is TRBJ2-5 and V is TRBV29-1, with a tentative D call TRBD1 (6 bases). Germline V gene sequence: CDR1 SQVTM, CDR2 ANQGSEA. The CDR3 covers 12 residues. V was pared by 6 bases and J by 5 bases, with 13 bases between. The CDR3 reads CSVGALGETQYF. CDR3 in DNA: TGCAGCGTGGGGGCGCTGGGGGAGACCCAGTACTTC.

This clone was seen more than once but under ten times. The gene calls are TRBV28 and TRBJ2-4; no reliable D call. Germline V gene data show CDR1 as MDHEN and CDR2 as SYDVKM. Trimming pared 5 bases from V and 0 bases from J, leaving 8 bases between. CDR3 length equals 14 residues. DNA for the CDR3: TGTGCCAGCAGTAGAAATATAGCCAAAAACATTCAGTACTTC. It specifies CASSRNIAKNIQYF.

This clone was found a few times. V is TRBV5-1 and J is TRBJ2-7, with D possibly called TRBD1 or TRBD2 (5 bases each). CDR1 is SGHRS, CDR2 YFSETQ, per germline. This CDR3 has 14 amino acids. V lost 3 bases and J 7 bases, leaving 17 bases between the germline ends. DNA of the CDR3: TGCGCCAGCAGCTCTGGGACCGGGGAGCGGGAGCAGTACTTC. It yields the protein CASSSGTGEREQYF.

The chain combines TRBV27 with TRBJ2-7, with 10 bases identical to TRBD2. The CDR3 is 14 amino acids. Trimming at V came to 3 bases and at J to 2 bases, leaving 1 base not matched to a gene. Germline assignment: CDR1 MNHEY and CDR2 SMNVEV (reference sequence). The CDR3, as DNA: TGTGCCAGCAGTTTTGGACTAGCGGCCTACGAGCAGTACTTC. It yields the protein CASSFGLAAYEQYF.

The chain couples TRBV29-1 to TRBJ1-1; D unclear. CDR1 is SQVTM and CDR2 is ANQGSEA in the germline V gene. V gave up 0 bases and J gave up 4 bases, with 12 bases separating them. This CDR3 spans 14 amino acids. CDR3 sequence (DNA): TGCAGCGTTGAAGAAGCCCTTGGAGGCACTGAAGCTTTCTTT. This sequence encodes CSVEEALGGTEAFF. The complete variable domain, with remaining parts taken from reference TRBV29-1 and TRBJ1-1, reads SAVISQKPSRDICQRGTSLTIQCQVDSQVTMMFWYRQQPGQSLTLIATANQGSEATYESGFVIDKFPISRPNLTFSTLTVSNMSPEDSSIYLCSVEEALGGTEAFFGQGTRLTVV.

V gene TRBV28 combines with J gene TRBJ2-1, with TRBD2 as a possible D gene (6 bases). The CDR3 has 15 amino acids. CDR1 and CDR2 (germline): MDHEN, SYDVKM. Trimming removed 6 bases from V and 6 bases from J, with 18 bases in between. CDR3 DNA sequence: TGTGCCAGCAGCCCGAGCGGGTACCGTTCCAATGAGCAGTTCTTC. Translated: CASSPSGYRSNEQFF. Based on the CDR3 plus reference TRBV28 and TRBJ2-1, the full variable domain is DVKVTQSSRYLVKRTGEKVFLECVQDMDHENMFWYRQDPGLGLRLIYFSYDVKMKEKGDIPEGYSVSREKKERFSLILESASTNQTSMYLCASSPSGYRSNEQFFGPGTRLTVL.